This T cell receptor (beta chain) derives from a study of blood T cell repertoires in COVID-19. The repertoire was sequenced with immunoSEQ multiplex PCR; TCRdb's copy has only in-frame clones and lacks some. The sample consists of some 110,000 clones, 82% of them appearing once. Trimming took off 4 bases at V and 3 bases at J, with 12 bases between the two ends. The germline CDR1 and CDR2 sequences are ENHRY and SYGVKD. The CDR3 loop spans 14 amino acids. Material: peripheral blood. The sequence was obtained from a woman aged 70 to 79 with acute or convalescent COVID-19. The chain uses TRBV10-3 and TRBJ1-1; D remains unclear. The CDR3 DNA reads TGTGCCATCAGTGTCGCCGGGAGGGACACTGAAGCTTTCTTT. Translation gives CAISVAGRDTEAFF.